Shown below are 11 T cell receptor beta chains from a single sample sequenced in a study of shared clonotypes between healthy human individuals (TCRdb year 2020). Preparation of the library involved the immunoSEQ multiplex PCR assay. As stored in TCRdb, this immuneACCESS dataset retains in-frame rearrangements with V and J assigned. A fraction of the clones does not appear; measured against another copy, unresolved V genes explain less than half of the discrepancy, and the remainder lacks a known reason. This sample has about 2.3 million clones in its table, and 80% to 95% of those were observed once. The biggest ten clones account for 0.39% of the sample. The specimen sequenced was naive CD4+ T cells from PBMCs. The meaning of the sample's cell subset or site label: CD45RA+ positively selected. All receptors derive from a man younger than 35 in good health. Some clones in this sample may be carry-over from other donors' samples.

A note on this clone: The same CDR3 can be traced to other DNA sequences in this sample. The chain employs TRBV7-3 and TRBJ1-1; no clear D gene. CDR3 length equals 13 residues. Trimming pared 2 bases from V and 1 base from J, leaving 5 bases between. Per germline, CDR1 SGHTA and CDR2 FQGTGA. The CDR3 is CASSLEGNTEAFF. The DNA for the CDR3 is TGTGCCAGCAGCTTAGAAGGGAACACTGAAGCTTTCTTT.

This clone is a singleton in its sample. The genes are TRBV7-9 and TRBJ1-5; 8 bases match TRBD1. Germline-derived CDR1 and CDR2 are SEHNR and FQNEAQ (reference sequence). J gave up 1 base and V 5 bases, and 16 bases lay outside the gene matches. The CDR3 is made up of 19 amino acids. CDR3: CASSLGAGGDFRSNQPQHF. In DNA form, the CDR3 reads TGTGCCAGCAGCCTAGGAGCAGGGGGCGATTTTAGGAGCAATCAGCCCCAGCATTTT.

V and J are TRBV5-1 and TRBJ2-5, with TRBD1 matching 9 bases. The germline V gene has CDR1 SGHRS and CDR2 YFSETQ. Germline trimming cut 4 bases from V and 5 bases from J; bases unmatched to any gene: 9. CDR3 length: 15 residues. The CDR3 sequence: CASSAQGAIRETQYF. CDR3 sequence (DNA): TGCGCCAGCAGCGCACAGGGGGCGATTCGGGAGACCCAGTACTTC.

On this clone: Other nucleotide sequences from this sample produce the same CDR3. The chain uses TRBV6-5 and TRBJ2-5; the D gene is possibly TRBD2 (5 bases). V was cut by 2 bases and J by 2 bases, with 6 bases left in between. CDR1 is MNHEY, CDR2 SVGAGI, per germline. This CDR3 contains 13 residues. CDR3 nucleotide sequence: TGTGCCAGCAGTTACCGGGGTCAAGAGACCCAGTACTTC. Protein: CASSYRGQETQYF.

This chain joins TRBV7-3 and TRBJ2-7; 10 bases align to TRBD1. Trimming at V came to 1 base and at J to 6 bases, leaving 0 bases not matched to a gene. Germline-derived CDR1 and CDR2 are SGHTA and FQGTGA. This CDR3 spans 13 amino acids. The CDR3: CASSLRTGGEQYF. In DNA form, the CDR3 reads TGTGCCAGCAGCTTAAGGACAGGGGGCGAGCAGTACTTC.

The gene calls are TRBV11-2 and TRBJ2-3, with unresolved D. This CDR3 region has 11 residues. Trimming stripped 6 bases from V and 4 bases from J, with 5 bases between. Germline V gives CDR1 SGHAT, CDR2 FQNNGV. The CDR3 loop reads CASRTSDTQYF. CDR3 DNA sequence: TGTGCCAGCAGAACCTCAGATACGCAGTATTTT.

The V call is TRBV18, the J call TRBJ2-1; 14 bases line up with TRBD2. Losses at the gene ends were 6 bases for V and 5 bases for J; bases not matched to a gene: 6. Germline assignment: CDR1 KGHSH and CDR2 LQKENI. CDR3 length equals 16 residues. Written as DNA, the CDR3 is TGTGCCAGCTCCGACAGACTAGCGGGAGGGAACAATGAGCAGTTCTTC. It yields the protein CASSDRLAGGNNEQFF.

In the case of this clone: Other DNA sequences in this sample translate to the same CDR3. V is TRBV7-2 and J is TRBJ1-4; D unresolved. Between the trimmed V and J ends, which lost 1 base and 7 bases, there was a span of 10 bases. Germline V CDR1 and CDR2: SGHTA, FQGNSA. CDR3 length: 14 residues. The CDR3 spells CASSLGPGGEKLFF. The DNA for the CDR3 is TGTGCCAGCAGCTTAGGGCCGGGCGGTGAAAAACTGTTTTTT. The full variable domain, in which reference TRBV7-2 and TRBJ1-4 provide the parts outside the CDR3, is GAGVSQSPSNKVTEKGKDVELRCDPISGHTALYWYRQSLGQGLEFLIYFQGNSAPDKSGLPSDRFSAERTGGSVSTLTIQRTQQEDSAVYLCASSLGPGGEKLFFGSGTQLSVL.

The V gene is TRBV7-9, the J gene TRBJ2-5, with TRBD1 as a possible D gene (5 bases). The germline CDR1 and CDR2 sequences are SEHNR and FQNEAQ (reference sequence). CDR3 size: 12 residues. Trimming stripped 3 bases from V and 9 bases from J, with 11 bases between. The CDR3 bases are TGTGCCAGCAGCTTTTCCCCACAGGCCCAGTACTTC. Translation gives CASSFSPQAQYF.

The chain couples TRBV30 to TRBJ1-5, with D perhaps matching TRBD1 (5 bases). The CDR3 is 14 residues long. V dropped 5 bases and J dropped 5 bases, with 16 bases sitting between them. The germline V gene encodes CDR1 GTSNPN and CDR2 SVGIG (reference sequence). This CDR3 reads CAWQRGTVDQPQHF. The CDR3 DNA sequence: TGTGCCTGGCAAAGGGGTACTGTCGATCAGCCCCAGCATTTT.

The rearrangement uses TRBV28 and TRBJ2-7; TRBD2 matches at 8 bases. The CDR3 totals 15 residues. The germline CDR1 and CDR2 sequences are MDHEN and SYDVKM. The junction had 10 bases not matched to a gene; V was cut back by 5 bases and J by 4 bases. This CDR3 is CASSTDGGEKYEQYF. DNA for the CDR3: TGTGCCAGCAGTACAGACGGGGGGGAAAAGTACGAGCAGTACTTC.